The text below deals with one T cell receptor beta chain. The antigen is unknown. V lost 3 bases to trimming and J lost 5 bases, with 13 bases between them. The germline CDR1 and CDR2 sequences are SGHTA and FQGTGA. This CDR3 spans 14 amino acids. Treatment: roughly ten-day PBMC culture with coronavirus spike peptide pools or control peptides (ViraFEST assay). Cultures got half-medium changes with IL-2 on days 3 and 7. Researchers used the Oncomine TCR Beta short-read assay to sequence DNA from cultured CD4+ T cells. From the PCR reads, TCRdb called clonotypes with MiXCR, one entry per CDR3 protein. The table records around 26,000 distinct CDR3 sequences, 62% of them present only once. The sample is drawn from a study of vaccination and CD4 T cells after COVID-19.

Source material: CD4+ T cells from blood, cultured in vitro. This rearrangement joins TRBV7-3 to TRBJ1-2; D possibly corresponds to TRBD1 (6 bases). The clonotype was recovered from a human donor who had recovered from COVID-19. The CDR3, as DNA: TGTGCCAGCAGCTTCGGACAGACTCTTTATGGCTACACCTTC. This codes for CASSFGQTLYGYTF.